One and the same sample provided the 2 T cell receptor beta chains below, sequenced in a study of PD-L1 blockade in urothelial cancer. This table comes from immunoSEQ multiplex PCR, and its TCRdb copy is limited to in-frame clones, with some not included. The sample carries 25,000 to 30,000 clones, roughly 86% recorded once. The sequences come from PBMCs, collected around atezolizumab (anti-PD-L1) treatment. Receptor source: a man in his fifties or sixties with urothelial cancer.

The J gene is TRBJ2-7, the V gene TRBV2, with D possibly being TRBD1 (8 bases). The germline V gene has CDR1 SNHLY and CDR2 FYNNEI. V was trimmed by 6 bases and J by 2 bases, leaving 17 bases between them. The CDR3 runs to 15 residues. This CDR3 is CASSGTGGDPYEQYF. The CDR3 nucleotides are TGTGCCAGCAGCGGTACAGGGGGGGATCCCTACGAGCAGTACTTC.

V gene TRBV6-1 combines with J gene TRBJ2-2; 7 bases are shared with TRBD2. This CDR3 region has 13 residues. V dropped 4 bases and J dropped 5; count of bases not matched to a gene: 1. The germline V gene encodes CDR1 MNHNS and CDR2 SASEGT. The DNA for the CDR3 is TGTGCCAGCAGTGTTAGCGGGACCGGGGAGCTGTTTTTT. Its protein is CASSVSGTGELFF.